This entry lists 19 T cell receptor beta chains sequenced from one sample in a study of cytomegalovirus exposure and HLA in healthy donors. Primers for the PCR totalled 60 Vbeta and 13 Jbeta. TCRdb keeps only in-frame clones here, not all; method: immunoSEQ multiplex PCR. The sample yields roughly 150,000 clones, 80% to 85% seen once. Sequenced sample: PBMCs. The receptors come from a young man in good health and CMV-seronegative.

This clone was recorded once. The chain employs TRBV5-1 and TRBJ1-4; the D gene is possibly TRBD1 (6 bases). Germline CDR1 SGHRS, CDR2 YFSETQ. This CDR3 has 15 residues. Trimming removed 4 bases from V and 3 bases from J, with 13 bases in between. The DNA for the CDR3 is TGCGCCAGCAGCCCGCGGACAGCTTCTAATGAAAAACTGTTTTTT. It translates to CASSPRTASNEKLFF.

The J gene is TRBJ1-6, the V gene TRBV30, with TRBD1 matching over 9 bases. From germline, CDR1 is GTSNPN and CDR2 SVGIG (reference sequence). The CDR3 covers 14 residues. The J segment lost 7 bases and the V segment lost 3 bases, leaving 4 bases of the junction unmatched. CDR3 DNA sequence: TGTGCCTGGAGGGACAGGGGATGGAATTCACCCCTCCACTTT. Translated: CAWRDRGWNSPLHF.

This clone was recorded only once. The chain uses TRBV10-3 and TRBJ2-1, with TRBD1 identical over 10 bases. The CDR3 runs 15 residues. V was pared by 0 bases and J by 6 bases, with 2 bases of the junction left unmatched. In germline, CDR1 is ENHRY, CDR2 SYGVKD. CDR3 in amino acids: CAISESGQGSNEQFF. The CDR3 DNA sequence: TGTGCCATCAGTGAGTCGGGACAGGGGTCCAATGAGCAGTTCTTC.

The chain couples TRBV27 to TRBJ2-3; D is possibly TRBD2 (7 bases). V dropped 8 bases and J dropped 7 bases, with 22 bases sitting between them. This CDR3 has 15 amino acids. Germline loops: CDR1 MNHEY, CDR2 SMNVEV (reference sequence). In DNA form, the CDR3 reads TGTGCCAGCCAACATGTGGGGGGGGGCTCGAATACGCAGTATTTT. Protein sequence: CASQHVGGGSNTQYF.

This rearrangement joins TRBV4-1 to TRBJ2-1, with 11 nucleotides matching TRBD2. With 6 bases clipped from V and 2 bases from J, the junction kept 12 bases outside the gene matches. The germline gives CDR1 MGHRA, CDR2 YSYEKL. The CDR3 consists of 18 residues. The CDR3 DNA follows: TGCGCCAGCAGACTCGGACTAGCGGGCCTTGGCCCCTACAATGAGCAGTTCTTC. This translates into CASRLGLAGLGPYNEQFF.

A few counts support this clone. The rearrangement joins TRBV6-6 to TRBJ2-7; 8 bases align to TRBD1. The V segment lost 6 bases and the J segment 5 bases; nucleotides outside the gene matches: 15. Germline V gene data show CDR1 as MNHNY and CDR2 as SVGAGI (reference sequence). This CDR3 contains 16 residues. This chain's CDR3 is CASSGGQGQNRNEQYF. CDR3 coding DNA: TGTGCCAGCAGCGGAGGACAGGGCCAGAATCGGAACGAGCAGTACTTC.

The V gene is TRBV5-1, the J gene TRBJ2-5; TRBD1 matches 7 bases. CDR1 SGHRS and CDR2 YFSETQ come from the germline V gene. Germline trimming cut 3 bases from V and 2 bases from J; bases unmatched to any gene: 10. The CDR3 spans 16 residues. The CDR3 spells CASSYATGMGQETQYF. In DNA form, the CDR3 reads TGCGCCAGCAGCTACGCGACAGGGATGGGGCAAGAGACCCAGTACTTC.

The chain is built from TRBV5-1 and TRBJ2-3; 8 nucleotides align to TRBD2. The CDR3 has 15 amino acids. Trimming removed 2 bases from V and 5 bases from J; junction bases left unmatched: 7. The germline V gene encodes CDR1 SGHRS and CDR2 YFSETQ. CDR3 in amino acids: CASSFTSGPGDTQYF. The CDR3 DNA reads TGCGCCAGCAGCTTTACTAGCGGCCCCGGAGATACGCAGTATTTT.

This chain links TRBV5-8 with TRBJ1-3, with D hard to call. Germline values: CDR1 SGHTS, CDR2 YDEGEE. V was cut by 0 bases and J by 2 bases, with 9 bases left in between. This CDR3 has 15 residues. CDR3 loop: CASSLGRNTGNTIYF. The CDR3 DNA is TGTGCCAGCAGCTTGGGGCGGAATACTGGAAACACCATATATTTT.

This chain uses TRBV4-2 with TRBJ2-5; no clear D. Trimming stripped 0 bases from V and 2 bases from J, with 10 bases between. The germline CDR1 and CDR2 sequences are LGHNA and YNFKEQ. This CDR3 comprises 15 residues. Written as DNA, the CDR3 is TGTGCCAGCAGCCAAGATTTAACGGTACAAGAGACCCAGTACTTC. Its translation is CASSQDLTVQETQYF.

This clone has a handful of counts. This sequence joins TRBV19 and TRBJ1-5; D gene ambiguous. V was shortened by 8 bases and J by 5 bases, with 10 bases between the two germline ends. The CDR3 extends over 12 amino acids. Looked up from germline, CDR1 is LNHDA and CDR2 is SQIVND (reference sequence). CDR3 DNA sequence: TGTGCCAGTCGACGACTGGATCAGCCCCAGCATTTT. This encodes CASRRLDQPQHF.

The CDR3: CASSHGYGYNEQFF. The CDR3 DNA sequence: TGCGCCAGCAGCCACGGATACGGGTACAATGAGCAGTTCTTC. This chain uses TRBV4-3 with TRBJ2-1; D call uncertain. In germline, CDR1 is LGHNA, CDR2 YSLEER. V was shortened by 3 bases and J by 4 bases, with 10 bases between the two germline ends. The CDR3 is 14 amino acids.

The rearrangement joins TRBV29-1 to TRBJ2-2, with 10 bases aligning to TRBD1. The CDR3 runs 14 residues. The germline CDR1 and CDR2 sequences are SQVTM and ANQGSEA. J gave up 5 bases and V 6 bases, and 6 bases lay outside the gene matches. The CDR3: CSVNGQGVTGELFF. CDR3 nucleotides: TGCAGCGTCAACGGACAGGGGGTTACCGGGGAGCTGTTTTTT.

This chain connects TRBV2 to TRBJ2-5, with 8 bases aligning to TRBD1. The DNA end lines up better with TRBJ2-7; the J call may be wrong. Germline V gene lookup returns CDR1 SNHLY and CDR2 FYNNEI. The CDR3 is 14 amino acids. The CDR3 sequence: CASSPGTGSYEQYF. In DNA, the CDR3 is TGTGCCAGCAGTCCCGGGACAGGATCCTACGAGCAGTACTTC.

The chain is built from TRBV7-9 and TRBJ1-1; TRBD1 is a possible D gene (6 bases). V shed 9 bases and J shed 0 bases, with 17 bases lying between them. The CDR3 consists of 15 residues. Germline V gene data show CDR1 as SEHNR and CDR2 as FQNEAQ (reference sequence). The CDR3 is CASRLTGSMNTEAFF. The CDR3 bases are TGTGCCAGTCGACTTACAGGGTCAATGAACACTGAAGCTTTCTTT.

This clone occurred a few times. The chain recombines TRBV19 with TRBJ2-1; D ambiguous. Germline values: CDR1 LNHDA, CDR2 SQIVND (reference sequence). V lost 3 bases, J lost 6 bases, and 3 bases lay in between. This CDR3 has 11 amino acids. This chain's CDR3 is CASSMSNEQFF. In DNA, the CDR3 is TGTGCCAGTAGTATGAGCAATGAGCAGTTCTTC.

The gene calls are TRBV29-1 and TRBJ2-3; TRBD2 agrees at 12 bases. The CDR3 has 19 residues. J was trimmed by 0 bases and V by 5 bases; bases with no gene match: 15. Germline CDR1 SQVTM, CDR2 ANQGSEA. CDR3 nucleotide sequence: TGCAGCGTTCTCCCTCCCGGGACTAGCGGGTTTTCTAGCACAGATACGCAGTATTTT. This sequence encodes CSVLPPGTSGFSSTDTQYF.

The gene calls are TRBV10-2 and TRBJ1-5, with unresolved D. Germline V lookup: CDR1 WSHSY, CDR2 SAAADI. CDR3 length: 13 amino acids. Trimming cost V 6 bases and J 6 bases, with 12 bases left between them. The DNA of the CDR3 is TGCGCCAGCAGCGGGAGTTTGACTCAGCCCCAGCATTTT. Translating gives CASSGSLTQPQHF.

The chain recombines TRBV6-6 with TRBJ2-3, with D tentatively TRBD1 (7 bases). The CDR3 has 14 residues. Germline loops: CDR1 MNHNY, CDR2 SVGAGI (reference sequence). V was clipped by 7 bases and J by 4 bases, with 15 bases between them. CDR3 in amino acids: CASMRDREADTQYF. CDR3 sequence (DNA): TGTGCCAGCATGCGGGACAGAGAGGCAGATACGCAGTATTTT.